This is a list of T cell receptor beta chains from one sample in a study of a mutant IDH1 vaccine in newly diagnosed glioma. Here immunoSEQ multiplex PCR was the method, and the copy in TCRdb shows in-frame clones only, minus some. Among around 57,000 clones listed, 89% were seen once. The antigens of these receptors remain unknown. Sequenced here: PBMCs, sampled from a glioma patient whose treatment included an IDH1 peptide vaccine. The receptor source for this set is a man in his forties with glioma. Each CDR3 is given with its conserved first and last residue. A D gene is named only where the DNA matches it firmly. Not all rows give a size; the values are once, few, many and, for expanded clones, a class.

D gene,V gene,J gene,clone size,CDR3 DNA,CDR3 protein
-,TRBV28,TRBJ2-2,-,TGTGCCAGCAGTTCAACCAGGATTAGTTGGGACACCGGGGAGCTGTTTTTT,CASSSTRISWDTGELFF
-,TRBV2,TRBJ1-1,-,TGTGCCAGCAGTGAGGGCGGGATCACTGAAGCTTTCTTT,CASSEGGITEAFF
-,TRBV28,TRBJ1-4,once,TGTGCCAGCAGTTACCCAGGGGCAGGAGTTGAAAAACTGTTTTTT,CASSYPGAGVEKLFF
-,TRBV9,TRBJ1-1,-,TGTGCCAGCAGCTCACAGATTACAGGGACTGAAGCTTTCTTT,CASSSQITGTEAFF
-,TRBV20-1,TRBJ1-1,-,TGCAGTGTACCCCGTCTGACTGAAGCTTTCTTT,CSVPRLTEAFF
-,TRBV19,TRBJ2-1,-,TGTGCCAGTAGTATAGACCTCGTGGGGGATCCATTCTTC,CASSIDLVGDPFF
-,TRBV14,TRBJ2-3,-,TGTGCCAGCAGCCCCGGGCAGACTAGCACAGATACGCAGTATTTT,CASSPGQTSTDTQYF
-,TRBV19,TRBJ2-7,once,TGTGCCAGTAGTACAAAAGAACTAGTAGCCGAGCAGTACTTC,CASSTKELVAEQYF
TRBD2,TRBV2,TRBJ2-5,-,TGTGCCAGCAGTGAACGGAGCGGGAGGGAGAAGACCCAGTACTTC,CASSERSGREKTQYF
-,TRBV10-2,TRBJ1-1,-,TGCGCCAGCAGAGACCTGGGAACAGCTTTCTTT,CASRDLGTAFF
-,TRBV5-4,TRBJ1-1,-,TGTGCCAGCACCAGGGGGAACACTGAAGCTTTCTTT,CASTRGNTEAFF
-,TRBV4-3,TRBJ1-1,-,TGCGCCAGCAGCCAAGAGAGCTCAGGGGTCGGATGGACTGAAGCTTTCTTT,CASSQESSGVGWTEAFF
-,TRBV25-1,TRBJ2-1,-,TGTGCCAGCAGCCCAATCATGGGGGGTGGTGAGCAGTTCTTC,CASSPIMGGGEQFF
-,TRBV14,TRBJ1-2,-,TGTGCCAGCAGCCAAGATCGGACGGGGGGGTCCGGCTACACCTTC,CASSQDRTGGSGYTF
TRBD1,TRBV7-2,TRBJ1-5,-,TGTGCCAGCAGCCCGGACAGGGGGTTAAATCAGCCCCAGCATTTT,CASSPDRGLNQPQHF
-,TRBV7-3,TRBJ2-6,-,TGTGCCAGCAGCTTTGGACACGAAGACTCTGGGGCCAACGTCCTGACTTTC,CASSFGHEDSGANVLTF
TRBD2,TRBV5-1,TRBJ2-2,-,TGCGCCAGCAGCCCCGGGACTAGAGGCACCGGGGAGCTGTTTTTT,CASSPGTRGTGELFF
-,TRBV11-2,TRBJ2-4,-,TGTGCCAGCACCCCGGGTCTGGCGGCCAAAAACATTCAGTACTTC,CASTPGLAAKNIQYF
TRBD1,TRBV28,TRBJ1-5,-,TGTGCCAGCAGTAATGACAGGGCATTGGCTCAGCCCCAGCATTTT,CASSNDRALAQPQHF
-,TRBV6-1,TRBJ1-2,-,TGTGCCAGCAGTGAAGAGATGACACAAAACTATGGCTACACCTTC,CASSEEMTQNYGYTF
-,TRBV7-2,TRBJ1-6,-,TGTGCCAGCAGCCTCCGGGCGTCCAATTCACCCCTCCACTTT,CASSLRASNSPLHF
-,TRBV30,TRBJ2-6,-,TGTGCCTGGAGTGATAGACCCTCTGGGGCCAACGTCCTGACTTTC,CAWSDRPSGANVLTF
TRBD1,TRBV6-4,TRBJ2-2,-,TGTGCCAGCAGCCTTACAGGGGGCGCGAACACCGGGGAGCTGTTTTTT,CASSLTGGANTGELFF
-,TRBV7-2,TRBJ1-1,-,TGTGCCAGCAGCTTGCACAGGATGAACACTGAAGCTTTCTTT,CASSLHRMNTEAFF
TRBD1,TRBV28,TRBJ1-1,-,TGTGCCAGCAGTTTATCTACAGGGGTTAACACTGAAGCTTTCTTT,CASSLSTGVNTEAFF
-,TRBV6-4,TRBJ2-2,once,TGTGCCAGCAGCACCTGGAACACCGGGGAGCTGTTTTTT,CASSTWNTGELFF
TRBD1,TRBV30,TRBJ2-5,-,TGTGCCTGGAGTCTCACGGACAGGGTCCAAGAGACCCAGTACTTC,CAWSLTDRVQETQYF
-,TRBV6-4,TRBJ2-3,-,TGTGCCAGCAGTCCCACGGAGGGGTCGTCAGATACGCAGTATTTT,CASSPTEGSSDTQYF
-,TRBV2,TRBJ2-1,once,TGTGCCAGCATTGGGGGCGATGAGCAGTTCTTC,CASIGGDEQFF
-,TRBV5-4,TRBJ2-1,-,TGTGCCAGCAGCTTGTCCGGATACAATGAGCAGTTCTTC,CASSLSGYNEQFF
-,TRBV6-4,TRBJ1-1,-,TGTGCCAGCAGTGAAGGGGCGCACACTGAAGCTTTCTTT,CASSEGAHTEAFF
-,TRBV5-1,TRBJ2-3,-,TGCGCCAGCAGCTCGGCGGGTCAGGGATACACAGATACGCAGTATTTT,CASSSAGQGYTDTQYF